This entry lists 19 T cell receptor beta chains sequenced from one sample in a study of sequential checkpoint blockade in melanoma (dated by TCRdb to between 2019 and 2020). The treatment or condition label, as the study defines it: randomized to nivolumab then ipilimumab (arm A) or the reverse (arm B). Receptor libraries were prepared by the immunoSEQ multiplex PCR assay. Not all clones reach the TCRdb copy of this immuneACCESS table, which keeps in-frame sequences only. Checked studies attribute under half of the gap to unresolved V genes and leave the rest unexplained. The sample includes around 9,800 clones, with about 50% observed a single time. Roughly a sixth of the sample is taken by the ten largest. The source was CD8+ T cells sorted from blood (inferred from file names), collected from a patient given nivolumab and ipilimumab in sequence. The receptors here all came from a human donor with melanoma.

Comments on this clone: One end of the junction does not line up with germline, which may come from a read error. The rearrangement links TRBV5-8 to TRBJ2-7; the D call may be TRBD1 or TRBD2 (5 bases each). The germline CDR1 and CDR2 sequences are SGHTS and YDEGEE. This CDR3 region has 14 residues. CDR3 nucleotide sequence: TGTGCCAACAGCTTGGGGGTTTACAGCTACGAGCAGTACTTC. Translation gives CANSLGVYSYEQYF.

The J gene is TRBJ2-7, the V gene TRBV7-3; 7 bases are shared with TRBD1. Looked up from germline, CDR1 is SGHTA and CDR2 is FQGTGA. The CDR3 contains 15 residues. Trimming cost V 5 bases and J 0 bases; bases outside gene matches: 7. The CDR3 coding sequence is TGTGCCAGCAGCGTCACAGGGGCCGTCTCCTACGAGCAGTACTTC. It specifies CASSVTGAVSYEQYF.

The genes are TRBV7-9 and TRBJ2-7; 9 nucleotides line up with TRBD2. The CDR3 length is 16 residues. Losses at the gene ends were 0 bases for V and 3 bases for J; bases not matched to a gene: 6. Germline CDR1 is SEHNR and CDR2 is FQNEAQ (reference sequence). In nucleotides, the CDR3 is TGTGCCAGCAGCTTAGCGCGGGGGGGGGCGCGCTACGAGCAGTACTTC. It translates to CASSLARGGARYEQYF.

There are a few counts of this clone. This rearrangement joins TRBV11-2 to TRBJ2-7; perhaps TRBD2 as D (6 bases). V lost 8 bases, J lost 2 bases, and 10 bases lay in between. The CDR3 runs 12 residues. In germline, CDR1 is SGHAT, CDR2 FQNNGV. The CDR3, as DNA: TGTGCCAGCGGTGGAGGGACCTACGAGCAGTACTTC. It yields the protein CASGGGTYEQYF.

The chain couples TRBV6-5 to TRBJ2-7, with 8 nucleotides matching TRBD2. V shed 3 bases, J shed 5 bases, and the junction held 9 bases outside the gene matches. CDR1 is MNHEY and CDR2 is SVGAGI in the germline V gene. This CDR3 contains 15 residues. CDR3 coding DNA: TGTGCCAGCAGTTATCCCCCGGGAGGGGTCGACGAGCAGTACTTC. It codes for CASSYPPGGVDEQYF.

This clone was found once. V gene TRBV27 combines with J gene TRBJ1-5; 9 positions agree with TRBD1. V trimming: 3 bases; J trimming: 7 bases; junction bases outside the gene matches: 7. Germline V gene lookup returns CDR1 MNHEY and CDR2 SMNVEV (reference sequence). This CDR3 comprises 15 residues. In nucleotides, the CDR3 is TGTGCCAGCAGTTTTGCGGGACAGGGAATACAGCCCCAGCATTTT. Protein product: CASSFAGQGIQPQHF.

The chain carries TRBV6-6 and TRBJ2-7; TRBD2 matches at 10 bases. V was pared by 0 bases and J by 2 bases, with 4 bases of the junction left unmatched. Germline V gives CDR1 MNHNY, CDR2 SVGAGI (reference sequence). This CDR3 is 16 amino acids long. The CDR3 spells CASSYSGTSATYEQYF. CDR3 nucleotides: TGTGCCAGCAGTTACTCCGGGACTAGCGCGACCTACGAGCAGTACTTC.

CDR3 loop: CASSLAGGAWEQYF. In nucleotides, the CDR3 is TGCGCCAGCAGCTTGGCAGGGGGCGCGTGGGAGCAGTACTTC. This chain uses TRBV5-1 with TRBJ2-7, with 8 nucleotides matching TRBD1. V shed 0 bases and J 7 bases; nucleotides not matched to a gene: 6. Germline CDR1 reads SGHRS; CDR2 reads YFSETQ. The CDR3 sequence is 14 residues long.

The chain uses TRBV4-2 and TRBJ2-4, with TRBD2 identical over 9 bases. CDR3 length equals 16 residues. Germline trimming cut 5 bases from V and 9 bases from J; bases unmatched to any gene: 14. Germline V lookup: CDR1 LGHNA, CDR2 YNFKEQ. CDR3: CASSSPGAGGPLIQYF. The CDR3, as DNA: TGTGCCAGCAGCTCCCCGGGGGCGGGAGGGCCTCTCATTCAGTACTTC.

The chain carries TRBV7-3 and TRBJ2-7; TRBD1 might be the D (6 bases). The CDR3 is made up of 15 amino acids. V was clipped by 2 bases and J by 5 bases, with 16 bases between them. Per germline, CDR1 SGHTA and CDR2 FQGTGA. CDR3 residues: CASSLATDSANEQYF. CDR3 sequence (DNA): TGTGCCAGCAGCTTAGCGACGGACAGCGCTAACGAGCAGTACTTC.

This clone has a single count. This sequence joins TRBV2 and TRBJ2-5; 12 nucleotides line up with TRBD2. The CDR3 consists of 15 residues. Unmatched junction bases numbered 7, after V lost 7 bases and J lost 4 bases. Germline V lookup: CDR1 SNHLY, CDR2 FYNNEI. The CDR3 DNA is TGTGCCAGCACTGAGACTAGCGGGAGTTCAGAGACCCAGTACTTC. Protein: CASTETSGSSETQYF.

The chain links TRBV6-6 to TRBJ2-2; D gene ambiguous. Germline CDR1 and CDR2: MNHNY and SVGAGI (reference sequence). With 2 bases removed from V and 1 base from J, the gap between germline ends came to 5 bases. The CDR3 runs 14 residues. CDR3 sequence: CASSYEVNTGELFF. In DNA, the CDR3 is TGTGCCAGCAGTTACGAGGTGAACACCGGGGAGCTGTTTTTT.

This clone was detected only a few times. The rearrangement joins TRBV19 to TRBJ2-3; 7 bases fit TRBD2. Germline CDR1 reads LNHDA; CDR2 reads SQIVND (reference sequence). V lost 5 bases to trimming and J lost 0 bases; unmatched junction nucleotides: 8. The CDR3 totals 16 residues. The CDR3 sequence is CASSPLAERSTDTQYF. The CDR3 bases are TGTGCCAGTAGTCCCCTAGCGGAAAGGAGCACAGATACGCAGTATTTT.

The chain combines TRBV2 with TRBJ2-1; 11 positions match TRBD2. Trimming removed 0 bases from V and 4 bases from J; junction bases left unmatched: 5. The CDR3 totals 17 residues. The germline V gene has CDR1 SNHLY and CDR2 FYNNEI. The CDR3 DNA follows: TGTGCCAGCAGTGAAGCATTGGGACTAGCGGAGTACAATGAGCAGTTCTTC. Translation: CASSEALGLAEYNEQFF.

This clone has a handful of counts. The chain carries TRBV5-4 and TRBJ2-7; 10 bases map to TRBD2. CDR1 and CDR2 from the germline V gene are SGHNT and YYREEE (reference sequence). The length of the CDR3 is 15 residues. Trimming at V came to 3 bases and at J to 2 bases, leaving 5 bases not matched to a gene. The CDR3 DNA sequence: TGTGCCAGCAGCTCCACTAGCGGGAAGGCCTACGAGCAGTACTTC. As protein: CASSSTSGKAYEQYF. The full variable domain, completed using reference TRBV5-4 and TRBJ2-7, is ETGVTQSPTHLIKTRGQQVTLRCSSQSGHNTVSWYQQALGQGPQFIFQYYREEENGRGNFPPRFSGLQFPNYSSELNVNALELDDSALYLCASSSTSGKAYEQYFGPGTRLTVT.

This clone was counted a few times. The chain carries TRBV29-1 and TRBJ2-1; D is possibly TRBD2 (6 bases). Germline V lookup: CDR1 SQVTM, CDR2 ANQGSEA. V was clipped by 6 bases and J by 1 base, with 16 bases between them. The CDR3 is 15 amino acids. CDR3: CSVAGTRLSYNEQFF. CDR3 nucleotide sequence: TGCAGCGTGGCCGGGACTCGATTGTCCTACAATGAGCAGTTCTTC.

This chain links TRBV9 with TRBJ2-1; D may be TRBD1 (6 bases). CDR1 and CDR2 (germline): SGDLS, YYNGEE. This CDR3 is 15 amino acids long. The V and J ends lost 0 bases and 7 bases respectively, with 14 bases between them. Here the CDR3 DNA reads TGTGCCAGCAGCGTAGGCCAGGGGAGTGGGAATGAGCAGTTCTTC. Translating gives CASSVGQGSGNEQFF.

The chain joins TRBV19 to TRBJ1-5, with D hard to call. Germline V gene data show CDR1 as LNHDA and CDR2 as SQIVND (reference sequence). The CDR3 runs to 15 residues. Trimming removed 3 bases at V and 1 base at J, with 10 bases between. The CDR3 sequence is CASSMNWASNQPQHF. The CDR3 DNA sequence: TGTGCCAGTAGTATGAACTGGGCCAGCAATCAGCCCCAGCATTTT.

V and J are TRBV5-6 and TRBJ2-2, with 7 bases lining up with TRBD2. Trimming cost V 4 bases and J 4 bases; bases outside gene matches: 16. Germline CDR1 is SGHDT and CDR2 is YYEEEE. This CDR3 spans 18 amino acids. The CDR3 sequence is CASSPIREGRTVTGELFF. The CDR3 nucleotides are TGTGCCAGCAGCCCTATAAGGGAGGGCAGGACCGTCACCGGGGAGCTGTTTTTT.